The 15 T cell receptor beta chains below were found in one sample sequenced in a study of shared clonotypes between healthy human individuals. Sequencing was performed with immunoSEQ multiplex PCR; in TCRdb, only in-frame clones are kept and a portion is missing. The sample gives roughly 1.5 million clones, approximately 98% of which show up once; 0.4% to 0.45% is in the top ten. Input material: naive CD4+ T cells sorted from blood. Specified subset: CD45RA+ positively selected. These receptors came from a man aged 25 to 40 in good health.

The chain joins TRBV5-1 to TRBJ2-7; maybe TRBD1 (6 bases). Trimming removed 5 bases from V and 2 bases from J, with 14 bases in between. CDR3 length: 14 amino acids. The V gene's germline CDR1 is SGHRS and CDR2 YFSETQ. The CDR3 sequence: CASRRAGAAYEQYF. CDR3 DNA sequence: TGCGCCAGCAGAAGGGCAGGGGCTGCCTACGAGCAGTACTTC.

V and J are TRBV10-1 and TRBJ2-2; D is perhaps TRBD1 or TRBD2 (5 bases each). V was clipped by 7 bases and J by 7 bases, with 13 bases between them. Per the germline V gene, CDR1 is WNHNN and CDR2 is SYGVQD (reference sequence). The CDR3 is made up of 13 amino acids. The CDR3 is CASTGRVNGELFF. In DNA, the CDR3 is TGCGCCAGCACGGGGCGGGTGAACGGGGAGCTGTTTTTT.

This chain joins TRBV27 and TRBJ2-1; the match to TRBD2 covers 9 bases. Germline CDR1 and CDR2: MNHEY and SMNVEV (reference sequence). Unmatched junction bases numbered 10, after V lost 6 bases and J lost 7 bases. There are 15 residues in the CDR3. The CDR3 protein is CASSPAGGVRNEQFF. CDR3 in DNA: TGTGCCAGCAGCCCAGCGGGAGGAGTGCGAAATGAGCAGTTCTTC.

This rearrangement joins TRBV6-5 to TRBJ2-4; D might be TRBD2 (7 bases). V was shortened by 2 bases and J by 4 bases, with 12 bases between the two germline ends. Germline-derived CDR1 and CDR2 are MNHEY and SVGAGI. The CDR3 consists of 15 residues. The CDR3 is CASSYAGAWKNIQYF. The CDR3 DNA follows: TGTGCCAGCAGTTACGCGGGGGCCTGGAAAAACATTCAGTACTTC.

This chain connects TRBV4-3 to TRBJ2-7; maybe TRBD1 (6 bases). The CDR3 totals 16 residues. Germline V gene data show CDR1 as LGHNA and CDR2 as YSLEER. Trimming left V 0 bases short and J 0 bases short, with 12 bases between. The CDR3 DNA is TGCGCCAGCAGCCAAGATCGTAGGACAGACTCCTACGAGCAGTACTTC. Translated, it gives CASSQDRRTDSYEQYF.

This chain uses TRBV6-5 with TRBJ2-7; tentatively, D is TRBD2 (6 bases). CDR1 is MNHEY and CDR2 is SVGAGI in the germline V gene. V lost 6 bases, J lost 6 bases, and 18 bases lay in between. The length of the CDR3 is 14 residues. CDR3 sequence: CASSLAGRGGEQYF. The CDR3, as DNA: TGTGCCAGCAGCCTCGCCGGGAGAGGAGGCGAGCAGTACTTC.

The chain carries TRBV5-4 and TRBJ2-5; D is ambiguous. The CDR3 spans 15 residues. V was clipped by 5 bases and J by 5 bases, with 19 bases between them. Germline V gene sequence: CDR1 SGHNT, CDR2 YYREEE (reference sequence). This CDR3 reads CASSSGGNFQETQYF. The CDR3 DNA reads TGTGCCAGCAGTTCTGGTGGGAATTTCCAGGAGACCCAGTACTTC.

This clone was seen a single time. The chain recombines TRBV4-1 with TRBJ2-7, with D perhaps matching TRBD1 (6 bases). The CDR3 length is 15 residues. CDR1 MGHRA and CDR2 YSYEKL come from the germline V gene. The ends were cut back, 5 bases at V and 2 bases at J, with 16 bases in the middle. The CDR3, as DNA: TGCGCCAGCAGCGCCGGACAGACCTTGCCCTACGAGCAGTACTTC. This gives the protein CASSAGQTLPYEQYF.

This chain connects TRBV28 to TRBJ2-7; unclear D gene. The germline gives CDR1 MDHEN, CDR2 SYDVKM. V was trimmed by 1 base and J by 3 bases, leaving 7 bases between them. The CDR3 has 13 amino acids. The CDR3 here is CASSLFKGYEQYF. CDR3 in DNA: TGTGCCAGCAGTTTATTCAAGGGCTACGAGCAGTACTTC.

The rearrangement links TRBV10-1 to TRBJ2-7; D is unresolved. CDR1 is WNHNN and CDR2 is SYGVQD in the germline V gene (reference sequence). This CDR3 contains 14 residues. The ends were cut back, 0 bases at V and 2 bases at J, with 8 bases in the middle. The CDR3, as DNA: TGCGCCAGCAGTGAGTCTGGTCCGGCCTACGAGCAGTACTTC. Amino acid sequence: CASSESGPAYEQYF.

The chain joins TRBV6-1 to TRBJ2-7; D ambiguous. The CDR3 is 16 residues long. Trimming stripped 0 bases from V and 3 bases from J, with 15 bases between. Germline CDR1 reads MNHNS; CDR2 reads SASEGT. CDR3 in DNA: TGTGCCAGCAGTGAAGCGATCGAGAGAATGCGCTACGAGCAGTACTTC. It yields the protein CASSEAIERMRYEQYF.

Turning to this clone: The sample has other DNA sequences that encode this CDR3 too. The chain uses TRBV5-1 and TRBJ2-7, with TRBD2 identical over 7 bases. Trimming removed 0 bases from V and 0 bases from J; junction bases left unmatched: 3. This CDR3 has 15 amino acids. Germline V CDR1 and CDR2: SGHRS, YFSETQ. The CDR3 sequence is CASSLGTSSSYEQYF. The CDR3 DNA is TGCGCCAGCAGCTTGGGGACTAGTTCCTCCTACGAGCAGTACTTC.

The J gene is TRBJ2-6, the V gene TRBV7-2; perhaps TRBD2 as D (5 bases). V was pared by 2 bases and J by 3 bases, with 11 bases between. This CDR3 contains 16 residues. Looked up from germline, CDR1 is SGHTA and CDR2 is FQGNSA. Here the CDR3 reads CASSLNLGGGANVLTF. In nucleotides, the CDR3 is TGTGCCAGCAGCTTAAACCTAGGAGGTGGGGCCAACGTCCTGACTTTC.

CDR3 sequence: CASSTIMRGTGELFF. CDR3 in DNA: TGTGCCAGCTCAACAATCATGAGGGGAACCGGGGAGCTGTTTTTT. The V gene is TRBV18, the J gene TRBJ2-2, with D possibly being TRBD1 or TRBD2 (5 bases each). The V gene's germline CDR1 is KGHSH and CDR2 LQKENI. Deletions cut 5 bases from V and 5 bases from J, with 15 bases between. The CDR3 is 15 residues long.

J is TRBJ2-1 and V is TRBV28, with 8 bases aligning to TRBD2. J gave up 2 bases and V 3 bases, and 3 bases lay outside the gene matches. The germline CDR1 and CDR2 sequences are MDHEN and SYDVKM. This CDR3 comprises 15 residues. CDR3 region: CASSFGREAYNEQFF. The CDR3 DNA follows: TGTGCCAGCAGTTTCGGGCGGGAGGCCTACAATGAGCAGTTCTTC.